Presented here are 9 T cell receptor beta chains from one specimen sequenced in a study of cytomegalovirus exposure and HLA in healthy donors. This PCR relied on a set of 60 Vbeta primers and 13 Jbeta primers. Some clones are missing from TCRdb's copy, which holds only in-frame ones; the method was immunoSEQ multiplex PCR. The data hold about 170,000 clones, with approximately 80% observed a single time. The sample was PBMCs. The receptors shown here come from a man aged 18 to 35 in good health and CMV-seronegative.

The table lists this clone with a few counts. The genes are TRBV5-8 and TRBJ2-7; no definite D call. V was trimmed by 5 bases and J by 6 bases, leaving 18 bases between them. The CDR3 sequence is 14 residues long. Germline V gives CDR1 SGHTS, CDR2 YDEGEE. CDR3 region: CASRFRSNSPEQYF. CDR3 in DNA: TGTGCCAGCAGATTCAGGTCTAACTCGCCCGAGCAGTACTTC.

The gene calls are TRBV6-1 and TRBJ1-1; TRBD1 might be the D (5 bases). Germline CDR1 reads MNHNS; CDR2 reads SASEGT. The CDR3 runs to 14 residues. With 5 bases removed from V and 1 base from J, the gap between germline ends came to 11 bases. CDR3 sequence: CASSLLDRNTEAFF. The CDR3 nucleotides are TGTGCCAGCAGTCTTCTCGACAGGAACACTGAAGCTTTCTTT.

V gene TRBV5-1 combines with J gene TRBJ2-5; D call uncertain. The ends were cut back, 4 bases at V and 4 bases at J, with 8 bases in the middle. Germline V lookup: CDR1 SGHRS, CDR2 YFSETQ. The CDR3 is made up of 12 amino acids. The CDR3 DNA follows: TGCGCCAGCAGCCAGTCCTTAGAGACCCAGTACTTC. It codes for CASSQSLETQYF.

This chain uses TRBV6-5 with TRBJ2-7, with 7 bases lining up with TRBD2. The germline V gene encodes CDR1 MNHEY and CDR2 SVGAGI. The junction had 7 bases not matched to a gene; V was cut back by 8 bases and J by 3 bases. The CDR3 runs 13 residues. CDR3 residues: CASSGGGGYEQYF. The CDR3 DNA sequence: TGTGCCAGCTCAGGCGGGGGAGGCTACGAGCAGTACTTC.

The chain has TRBV28 and TRBJ2-2, with TRBD1 identical over 11 bases. V lost 5 bases to trimming and J lost 5 bases; unmatched junction nucleotides: 4. The CDR3 loop spans 15 amino acids. Germline values: CDR1 MDHEN, CDR2 SYDVKM. The CDR3 DNA reads as TGTGCCAGCAGTCCCCGGGACAGGGGGACCGGGGAGCTGTTTTTT. Protein: CASSPRDRGTGELFF. The full variable domain, with the rest looked up from reference TRBV28 and TRBJ2-2, is DVKVTQSSRYLVKRTGEKVFLECVQDMDHENMFWYRQDPGLGLRLIYFSYDVKMKEKGDIPEGYSVSREKKERFSLILESASTNQTSMYLCASSPRDRGTGELFFGEGSRLTVL.

The rearrangement uses TRBV2 and TRBJ2-5, with D possibly TRBD1 on 5 matching bases. CDR3 size: 18 residues. The V and J ends lost 5 bases and 5 bases respectively, with 27 bases between them. CDR1 is SNHLY and CDR2 is FYNNEI in the germline V gene. The CDR3 region is CASSWAPIPREVGETQYF. The CDR3 DNA follows: TGTGCCAGCAGTTGGGCCCCGATCCCCAGGGAAGTAGGGGAGACCCAGTACTTC.

This clone has a handful of counts. The chain carries TRBV29-1 and TRBJ2-5; D perhaps matches TRBD2 (5 bases). Germline assignment: CDR1 SQVTM and CDR2 ANQGSEA. The CDR3 length is 12 residues. DNA of the CDR3: TGCAGTTCAGGAGGCCCTCGGGAGACCCAGTACTTC. It translates to CSSGGPRETQYF. Full variable domain (rest looked up from reference TRBV29-1 and TRBJ2-5): SAVISQKPSRDICQRGTSLTIQCQVDSQVTMMFWYRQQPGQSLTLIATANQGSEATYESGFVIDKFPISRPNLTFSTLTVSNMSPEDSSIYLCSSGGPRETQYFGPGTRLLVL.

V gene TRBV5-4 combines with J gene TRBJ1-2; D is possibly TRBD1 (5 bases). Per the germline V gene, CDR1 is SGHNT and CDR2 is YYREEE (reference sequence). The CDR3 covers 16 residues. V lost 4 bases and J lost 4, with 20 bases in between. CDR3 DNA: TGTGCCAGCAGCGGGGCCTTGGGTCAGGGTAGCTATGGCTACACCTTC. Translation gives CASSGALGQGSYGYTF. Based on the CDR3 plus reference TRBV5-4 and TRBJ1-2, the full variable domain is ETGVTQSPTHLIKTRGQQVTLRCSSQSGHNTVSWYQQALGQGPQFIFQYYREEENGRGNFPPRFSGLQFPNYSSELNVNALELDDSALYLCASSGALGQGSYGYTFGSGTRLTVV.

This clone was picked up a small number of times. This chain links TRBV6-1 with TRBJ1-1; 7 nucleotides align to TRBD1. The V gene's germline CDR1 is MNHNS and CDR2 SASEGT. V lost 6 bases and J lost 8; bases outside the gene matches: 12. The length of the CDR3 is 14 residues. CDR3 protein: CASSSGPQGVEAFF. The CDR3 coding sequence is TGTGCCAGCAGCTCCGGGCCTCAGGGGGTCGAAGCTTTCTTT.